The rows below give T cell receptor beta chains drawn from one sample of a study of neurological immune-mediated disorders. TCRdb re-called the 5' RACE reads with MiXCR, one entry per CDR3 protein. Of 60,000 to 90,000 distinct CDR3 sequences listed, more than 8.5% are singletons. The sample comprised PBMCs. Receptors originate from a man between 25 and 39 years old in good health. CDR3s leave out the opening cysteine and the closing phenylalanine or tryptophan. The order of the fields is V gene, J gene, clone size, CDR3 protein. Clone size is not always given. Where it is, it says once, few, many or a class for expanded clones.

TRBV7-9	TRBJ2-1	many	ASSPGQAPYNEQF
TRBV20-1	TRBJ2-2	many	SAPKTGELF
TRBV12-3/TRBV12-4	TRBJ1-2	many	ASIKQGAHGGYT
TRBV20-1	TRBJ1-3	many	SAREWTNSGNTIY
TRBV20-1	TRBJ2-3	many	SAREPSLDRGQY
TRBV20-1	TRBJ2-3	many	SASGWSADTQY
TRBV5-1	TRBJ2-7	few	ASSPGLAGNSYEQY
TRBV7-2	TRBJ2-7	many	ASSLKSGASYEQY
TRBV5-1	TRBJ2-1	NA	ASSFQATNNEQF
TRBV20-1	TRBJ1-1	many	SAGNPTTGNTEAF
TRBV12-3/TRBV12-4	TRBJ1-5	many	ASSLLQGSRPQH
TRBV27	TRBJ2-7	many	ASSFWSGAYEQY
TRBV20-1	TRBJ1-5	many	SASTGPNQPQH
TRBV12-3/TRBV12-4	TRBJ1-5	many	ASSLTVNQPQH
TRBV5-6	TRBJ1-1	many	ASSRYGTEAF
TRBV6-5	TRBJ1-3	many	ASSPGVAIY
TRBV5-1	TRBJ2-1	many	ASSPGGSGYNEQF
TRBV28	TRBJ2-3	many	ASSWGLAGEVGTQY
TRBV28	TRBJ2-1	many	ASSPDRVPYNEQF
TRBV5-1	TRBJ2-3	many	ASTPQTGPDTQY
TRBV5-6	TRBJ1-2	many	ASSYRDREAST
TRBV5-1	TRBJ2-3	many	ASSSGLVPDTQY
TRBV28	TRBJ2-7	many	ASSLGTGGAEQY
TRBV3-1	TRBJ2-7	many	ASYGTDSYEQY
TRBV7-6	TRBJ2-7	many	ASSDWGLAGAHYEQY
TRBV20-1	TRBJ2-1	many	SARDGAGGRNEQF
TRBV6-6	TRBJ1-6	many	ASTQQLGTGYNSPLH
TRBV9	TRBJ2-1	many	ASSGLRDSKKEQF
TRBV20-1	TRBJ2-2	NA	SASLVGQSNTGELF